Reported below is one T cell receptor beta chain. This sample is drawn from a study of shared clonotypes between healthy human individuals. Naive CD8 cells lacked CD45RO and underwent positive selection for CCR7, leaving out terminally differentiated effector memory CD45RA+ cells. Every donor was a Caucasian adult from Nashville, Tennessee. An assay was performed, and its level was deep. Clones were read by immunoSEQ multiplex PCR, and TCRdb kept only the in-frame ones, dropping some. In the table there are 600,000 or so clones, about 95% of which are singletons. The germline V gene encodes CDR1 MNHEY and CDR2 SMNVEV (reference sequence). The germline V and J ends were trimmed by 3 bases and 4 bases, with 10 bases remaining between them. This CDR3 has 14 residues.

The clonotype originates from a woman under 40 in good health. J is TRBJ2-1 and V is TRBV27, with a tentative D call TRBD1 (5 bases). The sample taken for sequencing was naive CD8+ T cells sorted from blood. For the CDR3, the DNA is TGTGCCAGCAGTTTCAGCAGGGCTTACAATGAGCAGTTCTTC. It encodes CASSFSRAYNEQFF.